Given below is one TCR beta chain in context. What it recognizes is unknown. These data belong to a study of CD8 T cells in ankylosing spondylitis. Study conclusions and caveats: Significant enrichment of disease-linked clones was reportedly seen in matched ankylosing spondylitis synovial fluid. A CD8+ phenotype characterized the disease-linked clones, which were relatively rare in peripheral blood. Characteristic, it appeared, of ankylosing spondylitis blood was a TCR beta motif of roughly eight highly homologous variants.

V was cut by 4 bases and J by 7 bases, with 12 bases left in between. Germline values: CDR1 SGDLS, CDR2 YYNGEE. There are 13 residues in the CDR3. Quantitative molecular-barcoded 5'-RACE generated the TCR beta libraries. TCRdb reanalysed the 5' RACE reads using MiXCR and keeps one entry per CDR3 protein. There are around 130,000 distinct CDR3 sequences in the sample; 17% occur only once, and 33% lies in the top ten. The TCR originated in a male donor with ankylosing spondylitis. Sequenced sample: blood, either unsorted or a sorted T cell fraction (not recorded which). V gene TRBV9 combines with J gene TRBJ2-1; D remains unclear. The CDR3 loop is CASSTLLGNEQFF. The CDR3 DNA is TGTGCCAGCAGCACCTTGTTGGGAAATGAGCAGTTCTTC.